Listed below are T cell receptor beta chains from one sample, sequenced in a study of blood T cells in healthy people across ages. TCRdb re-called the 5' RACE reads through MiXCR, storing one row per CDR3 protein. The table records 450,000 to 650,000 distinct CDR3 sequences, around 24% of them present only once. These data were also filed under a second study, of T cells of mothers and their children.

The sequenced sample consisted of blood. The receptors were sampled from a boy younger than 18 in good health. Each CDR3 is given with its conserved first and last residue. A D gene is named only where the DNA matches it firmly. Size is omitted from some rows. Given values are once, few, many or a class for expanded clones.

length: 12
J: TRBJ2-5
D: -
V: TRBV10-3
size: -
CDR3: CASGSNEETQYF
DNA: TGTGCCAGCGGGTCTAACGAAGAGACCCAGTACTTC

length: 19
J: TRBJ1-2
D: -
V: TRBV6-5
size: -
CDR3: CASSYFIGGRSGANYGYTF
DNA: TGTGCCAGCAGTTACTTTATTGGGGGGCGCAGTGGGGCTAACTATGGCTACACCTTC

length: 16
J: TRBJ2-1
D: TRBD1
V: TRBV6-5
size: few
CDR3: CASSYAYTTGDDEQFF
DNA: TGTGCCAGCAGTTACGCCTACACGACAGGGGACGATGAGCAGTTCTTC

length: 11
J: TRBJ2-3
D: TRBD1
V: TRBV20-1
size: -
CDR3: CSVTQGDTQYF
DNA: TGCAGTGTTACACAGGGGGATACGCAGTATTTT

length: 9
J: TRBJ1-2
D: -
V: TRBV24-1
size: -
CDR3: CATSGNVTF
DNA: TGTGCCACCAGCGGAAACGTCACCTTC

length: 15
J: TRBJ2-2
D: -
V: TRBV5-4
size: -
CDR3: CASSLGFEQHRELFF
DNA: TGTGCCAGCAGCTTGGGTTTCGAACAACACCGGGAGCTGTTTTTT

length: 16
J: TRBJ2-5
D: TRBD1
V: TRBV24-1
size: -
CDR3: CATSDAGQALQETQYF
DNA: TGTGCCACCAGTGACGCTGGACAGGCCCTCCAAGAGACCCAGTACTTC

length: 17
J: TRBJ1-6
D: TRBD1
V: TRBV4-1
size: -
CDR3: CASSQARIRGRVSPLHF
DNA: TGCGCCAGCAGCCAGGCCAGGATCAGGGGGCGCGTTTCACCCCTCCACTTT

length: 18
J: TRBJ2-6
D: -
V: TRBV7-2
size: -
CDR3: CASSPLRLQLSGANVLTF
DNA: TGTGCCAGCAGCCCACTCAGATTACAGCTTTCTGGGGCCAACGTCCTGACTTTC

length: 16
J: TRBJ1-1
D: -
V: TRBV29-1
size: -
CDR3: CSAPRQVPWGNTEAFF
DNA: TGCAGCGCCCCTAGGCAGGTTCCCTGGGGCAATACGGAAGCTTTCTTT

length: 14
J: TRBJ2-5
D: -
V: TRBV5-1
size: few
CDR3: CASSLGRRSETQYF
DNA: TGCGCCAGCAGCTTGGGCCGTCGGAGCGAGACCCAGTACTTC

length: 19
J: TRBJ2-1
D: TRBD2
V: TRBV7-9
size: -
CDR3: CASSSTTSGSNSDYNEQFF
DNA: TGTGCCAGCAGCTCCACGACTAGCGGGAGTAACTCTGACTACAATGAGCAGTTCTTC

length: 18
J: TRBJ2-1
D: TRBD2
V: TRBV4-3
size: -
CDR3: CASSQELAGLAGGYEQFF
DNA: TGCGCCAGCAGCCAAGAATTGGCGGGACTAGCGGGAGGCTATGAGCAGTTCTTC

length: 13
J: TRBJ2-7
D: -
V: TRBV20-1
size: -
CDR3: CSARSPAGSEQYF
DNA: TGCAGTGCTAGATCGCCGGCGGGGAGCGAGCAGTACTTC

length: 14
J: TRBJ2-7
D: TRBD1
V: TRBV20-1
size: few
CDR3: CSARDRGRDYEQYF
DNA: TGCAGTGCTAGGGACAGGGGAAGGGATTACGAGCAGTACTTC

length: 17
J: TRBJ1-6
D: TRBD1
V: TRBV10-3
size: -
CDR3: CAISAGQGASYNSPLHF
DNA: TGTGCCATCAGTGCCGGACAGGGGGCTTCCTATAATTCACCCCTCCACTTT

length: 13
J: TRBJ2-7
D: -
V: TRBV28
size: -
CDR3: CASRRRDSYEQYF
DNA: TGTGCCAGCAGAAGGCGGGACTCCTACGAGCAGTACTTC

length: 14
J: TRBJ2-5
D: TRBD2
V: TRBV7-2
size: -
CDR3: CASSFSGSAGTQYF
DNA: TGTGCCAGCAGCTTTAGCGGGTCCGCAGGGACCCAGTACTTC

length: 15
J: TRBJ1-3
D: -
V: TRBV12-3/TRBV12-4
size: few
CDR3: CASSVTAMGGNTIYF
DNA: TGTGCCAGCAGTGTGACGGCTATGGGTGGAAACACCATATATTTT

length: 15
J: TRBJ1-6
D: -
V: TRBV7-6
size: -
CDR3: CASSLAWLGNSPLHF
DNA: TGTGCCAGCAGCTTAGCGTGGTTGGGTAATTCACCCCTCCACTTT

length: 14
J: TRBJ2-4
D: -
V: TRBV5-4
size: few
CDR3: CASSLGGRQNIQYF
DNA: TGTGCCAGCAGCTTGGGGGGGCGGCAGAACATTCAGTACTTC

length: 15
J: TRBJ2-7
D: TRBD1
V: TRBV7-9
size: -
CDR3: CASSPGTEYSYEQYF
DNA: TGTGCCAGCAGCCCAGGGACAGAGTACTCCTACGAGCAGTACTTC

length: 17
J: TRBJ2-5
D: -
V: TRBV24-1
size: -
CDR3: CATSAAHSGVAGETQYF
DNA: TGTGCCACCAGTGCTGCCCATTCAGGAGTAGCAGGAGAGACCCAGTACTTC

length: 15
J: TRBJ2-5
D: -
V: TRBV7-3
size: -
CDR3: CASSPPGHVKETQYF
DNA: TGTGCCAGCAGCCCGCCGGGACATGTTAAAGAGACCCAGTACTTC

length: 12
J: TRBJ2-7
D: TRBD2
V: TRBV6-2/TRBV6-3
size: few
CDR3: CAIRGGTYEQYF
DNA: TGTGCCATCCGGGGGGGCACCTACGAGCAGTACTTC

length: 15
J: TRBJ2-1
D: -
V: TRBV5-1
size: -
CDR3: CASSLERATYNEQFF
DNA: TGCGCCAGCAGCTTGGAGCGGGCGACCTACAATGAGCAGTTCTTC

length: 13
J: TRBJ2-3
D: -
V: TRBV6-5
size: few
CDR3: CASSYAHTDTQYF
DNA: TGTGCCAGCAGTTACGCCCACACAGATACGCAGTATTTT

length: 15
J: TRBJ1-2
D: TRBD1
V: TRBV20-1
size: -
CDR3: CSASQTGGERNGYTF
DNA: TGCAGTGCTAGCCAAACAGGGGGTGAGAGGAATGGCTACACCTTC

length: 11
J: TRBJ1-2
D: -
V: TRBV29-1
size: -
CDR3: CSASEGDGYTF
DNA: TGCAGCGCATCCGAGGGGGATGGCTACACCTTC

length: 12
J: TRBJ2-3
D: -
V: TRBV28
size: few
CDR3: CASGGTTDTQYF
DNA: TGTGCCAGCGGGGGTACCACAGATACGCAGTATTTT

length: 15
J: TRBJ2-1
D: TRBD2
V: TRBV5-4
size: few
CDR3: CASSSTSGSHDEQFF
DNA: TGTGCCAGCAGCTCGACTAGCGGGAGTCATGATGAGCAGTTCTTC

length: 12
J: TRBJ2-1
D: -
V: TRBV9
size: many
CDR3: CASSADWAEQFF
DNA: TGTGCCAGCAGCGCTGACTGGGCCGAGCAGTTCTTC

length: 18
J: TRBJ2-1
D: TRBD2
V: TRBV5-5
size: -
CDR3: CAGSWVGLAARSYNEQFF
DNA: TGTGCCGGCAGCTGGGTGGGACTAGCGGCCCGCTCCTACAATGAGCAGTTCTTC

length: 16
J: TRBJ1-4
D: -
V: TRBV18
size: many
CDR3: CASSKDGGATNEKLFF
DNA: TGTGCCAGCTCAAAAGACGGGGGAGCAACTAATGAAAAACTGTTTTTT

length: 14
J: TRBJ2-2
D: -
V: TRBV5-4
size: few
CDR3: CASSSVGRTGELFF
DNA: TGTGCCAGCAGCTCCGTTGGGCGCACCGGAGAGCTGTTTTTT

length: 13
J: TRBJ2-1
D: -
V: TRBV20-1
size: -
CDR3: CSVGAGLYNEQFF
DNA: TGCAGTGTGGGGGCCGGACTTTACAATGAGCAGTTCTTC

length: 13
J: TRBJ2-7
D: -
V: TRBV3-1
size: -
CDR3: CASSRGSYNEQYF
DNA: TGTGCCAGCAGCCGGGGTAGCTACAACGAGCAGTACTTC

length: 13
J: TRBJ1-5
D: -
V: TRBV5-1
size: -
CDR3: CASSLDGGGPQHF
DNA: TGCGCCAGCAGCTTGGATGGGGGTGGGCCCCAGCATTTT

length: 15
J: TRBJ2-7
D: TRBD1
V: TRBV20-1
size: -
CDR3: CSARVQGQGMYEQYF
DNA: TGCAGTGCTAGAGTCCAAGGACAGGGAATGTACGAGCAGTACTTC

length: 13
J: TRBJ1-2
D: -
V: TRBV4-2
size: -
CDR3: CASSLGDGGGYTF
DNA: TGTGCCAGCAGCCTAGGGGACGGGGGAGGCTACACCTTC

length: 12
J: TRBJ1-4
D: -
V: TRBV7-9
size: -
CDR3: CASSRGLGELFF
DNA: TGTGCCAGCAGCCGAGGCCTGGGCGAACTGTTTTTT

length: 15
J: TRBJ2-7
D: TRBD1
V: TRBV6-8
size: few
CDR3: CASAKDRARAYEQYF
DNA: TGTGCCAGCGCCAAGGACAGGGCTCGGGCCTACGAGCAGTACTTC

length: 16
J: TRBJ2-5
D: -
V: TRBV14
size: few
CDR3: CASNQGKGRIQETQYF
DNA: TGTGCCAGCAACCAAGGGAAGGGACGGATACAAGAGACCCAGTACTTC

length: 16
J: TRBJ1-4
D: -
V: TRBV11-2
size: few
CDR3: CASSFRPGPVEKRLFF
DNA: TGTGCCAGCAGCTTTCGCCCGGGACCCGTGGAAAAAAGACTGTTTTTT